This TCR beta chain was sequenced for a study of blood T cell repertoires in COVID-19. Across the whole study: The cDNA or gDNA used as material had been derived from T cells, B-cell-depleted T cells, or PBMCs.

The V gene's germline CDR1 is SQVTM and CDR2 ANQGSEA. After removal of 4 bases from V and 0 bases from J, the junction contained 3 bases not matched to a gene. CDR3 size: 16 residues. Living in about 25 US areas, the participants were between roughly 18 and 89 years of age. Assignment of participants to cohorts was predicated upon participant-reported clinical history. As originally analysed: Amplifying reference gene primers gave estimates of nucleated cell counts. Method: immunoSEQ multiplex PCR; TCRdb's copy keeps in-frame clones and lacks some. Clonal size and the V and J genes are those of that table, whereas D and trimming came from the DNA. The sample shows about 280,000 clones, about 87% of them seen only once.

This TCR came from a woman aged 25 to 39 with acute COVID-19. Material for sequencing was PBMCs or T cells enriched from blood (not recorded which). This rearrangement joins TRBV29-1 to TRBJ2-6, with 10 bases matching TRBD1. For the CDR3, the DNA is TGCAGCGTTGTGGGACAGGGGAGCTCTGGGGCCAACGTCCTGACTTTC. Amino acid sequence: CSVVGQGSSGANVLTF.